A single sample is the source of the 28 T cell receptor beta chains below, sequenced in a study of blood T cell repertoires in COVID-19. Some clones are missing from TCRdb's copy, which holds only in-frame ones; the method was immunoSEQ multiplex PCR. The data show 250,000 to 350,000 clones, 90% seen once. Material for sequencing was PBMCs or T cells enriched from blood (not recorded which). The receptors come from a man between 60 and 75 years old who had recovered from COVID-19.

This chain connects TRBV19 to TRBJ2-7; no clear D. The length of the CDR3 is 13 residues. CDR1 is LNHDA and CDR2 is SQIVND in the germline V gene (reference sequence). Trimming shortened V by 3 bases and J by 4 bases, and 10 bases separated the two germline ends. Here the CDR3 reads CASSIAGNYEQYF. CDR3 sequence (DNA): TGTGCCAGTAGTATCGCAGGAAATTACGAGCAGTACTTC.

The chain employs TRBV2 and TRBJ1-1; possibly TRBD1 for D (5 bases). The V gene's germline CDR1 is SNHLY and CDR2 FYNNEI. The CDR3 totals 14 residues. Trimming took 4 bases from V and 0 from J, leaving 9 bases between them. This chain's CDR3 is CASSVDKLNTEAFF. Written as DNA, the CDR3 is TGTGCCAGCAGTGTGGACAAATTGAACACTGAAGCTTTCTTT.

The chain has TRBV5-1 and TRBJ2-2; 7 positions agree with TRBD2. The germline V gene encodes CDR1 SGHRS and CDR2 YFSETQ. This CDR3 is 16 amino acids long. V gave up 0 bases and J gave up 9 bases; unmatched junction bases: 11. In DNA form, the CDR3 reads TGCGCCAGCAGCTTGGATATCGGCGGGAGAAGGCGGGAGCTGTTTTTT. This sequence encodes CASSLDIGGRRRELFF.

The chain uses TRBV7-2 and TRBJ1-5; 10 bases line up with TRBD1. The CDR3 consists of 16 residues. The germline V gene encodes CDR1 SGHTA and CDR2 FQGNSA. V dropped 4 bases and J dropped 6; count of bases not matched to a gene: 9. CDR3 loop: CASSYTGTGDGQPQHF. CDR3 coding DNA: TGTGCCAGCAGCTACACCGGGACAGGGGACGGTCAGCCCCAGCATTTT.

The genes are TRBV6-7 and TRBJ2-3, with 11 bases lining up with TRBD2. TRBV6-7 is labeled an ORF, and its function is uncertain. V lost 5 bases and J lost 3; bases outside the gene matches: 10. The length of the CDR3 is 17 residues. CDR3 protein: CASSTLSSGRLTDTQYF. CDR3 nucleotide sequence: TGTGCCAGCAGTACCCTATCTAGCGGGAGGTTGACAGATACGCAGTATTTT.

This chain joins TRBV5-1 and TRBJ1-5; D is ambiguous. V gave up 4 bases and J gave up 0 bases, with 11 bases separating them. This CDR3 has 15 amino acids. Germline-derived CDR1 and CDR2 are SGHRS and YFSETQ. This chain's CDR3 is CASSPEGYSNQPQHF. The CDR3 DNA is TGCGCCAGCAGCCCCGAGGGCTATAGCAATCAGCCCCAGCATTTT.

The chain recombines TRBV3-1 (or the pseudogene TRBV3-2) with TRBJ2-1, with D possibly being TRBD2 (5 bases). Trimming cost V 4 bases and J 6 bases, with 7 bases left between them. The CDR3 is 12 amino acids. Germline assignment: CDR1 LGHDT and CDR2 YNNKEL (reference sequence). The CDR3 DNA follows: TGTGCCAGCAGCCGGGGAGTCAATGAGCAGTTCTTC. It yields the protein CASSRGVNEQFF.

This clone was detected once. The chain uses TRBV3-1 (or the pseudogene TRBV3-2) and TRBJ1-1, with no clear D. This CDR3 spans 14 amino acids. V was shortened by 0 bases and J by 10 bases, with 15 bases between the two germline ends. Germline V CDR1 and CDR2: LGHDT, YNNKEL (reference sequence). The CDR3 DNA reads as TGTGCCAGCAGCCAAGATCAATTCAGATCGGGAGCTTTCTTT. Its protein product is CASSQDQFRSGAFF.

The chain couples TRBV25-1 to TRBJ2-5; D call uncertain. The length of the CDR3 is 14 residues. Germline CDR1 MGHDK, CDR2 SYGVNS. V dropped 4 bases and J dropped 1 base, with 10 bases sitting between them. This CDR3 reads CASSALSFQETQYF. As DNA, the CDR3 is TGTGCCAGCAGTGCCCTATCTTTCCAAGAGACCCAGTACTTC. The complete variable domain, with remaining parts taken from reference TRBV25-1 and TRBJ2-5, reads EADIYQTPRYLVIGTGKKITLECSQTMGHDKMYWYQQDPGMELHLIHYSYGVNSTEKGDLSSESTVSRIRTEHFPLTLESARPSHTSQYLCASSALSFQETQYFGPGTRLLVL.

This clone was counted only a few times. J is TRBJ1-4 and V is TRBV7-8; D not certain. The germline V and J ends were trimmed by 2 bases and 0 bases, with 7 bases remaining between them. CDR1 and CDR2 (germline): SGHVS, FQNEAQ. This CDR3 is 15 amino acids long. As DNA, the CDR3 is TGTGCCAGCAGCTTAATCCCCGCAACTAATGAAAAACTGTTTTTT. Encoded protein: CASSLIPATNEKLFF.

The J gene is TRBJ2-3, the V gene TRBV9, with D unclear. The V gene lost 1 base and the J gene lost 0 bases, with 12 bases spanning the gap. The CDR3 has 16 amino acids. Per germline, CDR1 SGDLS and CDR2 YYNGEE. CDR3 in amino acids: CASSVFSRSSTDTQYF. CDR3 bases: TGTGCCAGCAGCGTATTTAGCAGATCTAGCACAGATACGCAGTATTTT.

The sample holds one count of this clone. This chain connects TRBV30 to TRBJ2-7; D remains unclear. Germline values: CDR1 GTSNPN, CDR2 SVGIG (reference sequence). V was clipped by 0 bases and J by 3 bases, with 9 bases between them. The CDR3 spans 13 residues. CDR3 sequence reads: CAWSVQVNYEQYF. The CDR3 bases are TGTGCCTGGAGTGTACAAGTGAACTACGAGCAGTACTTC.

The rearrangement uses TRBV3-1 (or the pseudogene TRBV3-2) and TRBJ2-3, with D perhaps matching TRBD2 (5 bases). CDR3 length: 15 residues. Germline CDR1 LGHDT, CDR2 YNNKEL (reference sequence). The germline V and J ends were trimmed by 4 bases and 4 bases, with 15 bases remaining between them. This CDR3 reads CASSRGWRAPDTQYF. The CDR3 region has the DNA TGTGCCAGCAGCCGCGGGTGGCGGGCGCCAGATACGCAGTATTTT.

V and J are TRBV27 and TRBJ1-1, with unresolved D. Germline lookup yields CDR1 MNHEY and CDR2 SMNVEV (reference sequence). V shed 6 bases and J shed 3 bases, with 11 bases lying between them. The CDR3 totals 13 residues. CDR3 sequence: CASSIYGDTEAFF. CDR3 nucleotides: TGTGCCAGCAGCATATACGGGGACACTGAAGCTTTCTTT.

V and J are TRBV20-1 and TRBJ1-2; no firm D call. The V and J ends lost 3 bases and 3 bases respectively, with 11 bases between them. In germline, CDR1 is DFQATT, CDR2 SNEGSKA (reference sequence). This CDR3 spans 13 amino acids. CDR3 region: CSASEGPDYGYTF. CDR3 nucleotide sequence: TGCAGTGCTAGTGAGGGCCCCGACTATGGCTACACCTTC.

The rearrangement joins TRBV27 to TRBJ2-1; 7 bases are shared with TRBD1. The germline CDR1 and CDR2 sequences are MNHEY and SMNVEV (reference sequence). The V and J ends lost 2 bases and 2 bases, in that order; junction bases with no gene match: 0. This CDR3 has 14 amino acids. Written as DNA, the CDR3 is TGTGCCAGCAGTTTAGACAGGGCCTACAATGAGCAGTTCTTC. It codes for CASSLDRAYNEQFF.

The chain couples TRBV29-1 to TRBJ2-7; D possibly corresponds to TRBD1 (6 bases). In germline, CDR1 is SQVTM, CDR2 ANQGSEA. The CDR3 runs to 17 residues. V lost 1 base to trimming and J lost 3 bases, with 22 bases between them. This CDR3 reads CSVEGATSRDTRYEQYF. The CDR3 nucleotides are TGCAGCGTTGAAGGCGCGACGTCGAGGGACACCCGCTACGAGCAGTACTTC.

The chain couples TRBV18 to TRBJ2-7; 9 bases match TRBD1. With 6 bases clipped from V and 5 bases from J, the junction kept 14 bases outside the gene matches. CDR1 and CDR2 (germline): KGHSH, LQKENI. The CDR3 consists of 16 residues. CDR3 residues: CASSPTSGTGRDEQYF. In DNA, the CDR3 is TGTGCCAGCTCGCCTACCTCCGGGACAGGGAGGGACGAGCAGTACTTC. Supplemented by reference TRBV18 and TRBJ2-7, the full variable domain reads NAGVMQNPRHLVRRRGQEARLRCSPMKGHSHVYWYRQLPEEGLKFMVYLQKENIIDESGMPKERFSAEFPKEGPSILRIQQVVRGDSAAYFCASSPTSGTGRDEQYFGPGTRLTVT.

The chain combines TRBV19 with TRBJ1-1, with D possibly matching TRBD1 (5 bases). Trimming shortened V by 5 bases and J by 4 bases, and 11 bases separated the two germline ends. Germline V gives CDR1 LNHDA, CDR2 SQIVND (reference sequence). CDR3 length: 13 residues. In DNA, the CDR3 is TGTGCCAGTAGTCAGGGCGTAGTCACTGAAGCTTTCTTT. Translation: CASSQGVVTEAFF.

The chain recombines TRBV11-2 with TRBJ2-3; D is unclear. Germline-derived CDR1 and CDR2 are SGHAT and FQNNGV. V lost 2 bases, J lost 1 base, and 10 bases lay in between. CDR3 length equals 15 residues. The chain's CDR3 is CASSLSVSRTDTQYF. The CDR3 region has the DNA TGTGCCAGCAGCTTATCAGTCTCGCGCACAGATACGCAGTATTTT.

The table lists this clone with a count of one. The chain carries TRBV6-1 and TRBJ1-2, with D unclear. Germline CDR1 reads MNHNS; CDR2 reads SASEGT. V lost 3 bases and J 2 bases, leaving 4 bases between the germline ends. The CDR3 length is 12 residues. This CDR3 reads CASSDRNYGYTF. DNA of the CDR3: TGTGCCAGCAGTGACAGAAACTATGGCTACACCTTC.

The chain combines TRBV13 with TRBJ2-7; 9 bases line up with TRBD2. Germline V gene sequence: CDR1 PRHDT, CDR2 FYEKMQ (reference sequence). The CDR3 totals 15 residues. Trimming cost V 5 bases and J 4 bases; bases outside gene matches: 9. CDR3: CASSALAGGVYEQYF. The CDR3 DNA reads TGTGCCAGCAGCGCACTAGCGGGCGGTGTATACGAGCAGTACTTC.

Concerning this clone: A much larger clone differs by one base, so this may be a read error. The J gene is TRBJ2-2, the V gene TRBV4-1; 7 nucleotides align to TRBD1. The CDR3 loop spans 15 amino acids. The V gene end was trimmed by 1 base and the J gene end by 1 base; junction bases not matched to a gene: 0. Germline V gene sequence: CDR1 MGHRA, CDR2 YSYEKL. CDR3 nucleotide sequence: TGCGCCAGCAGCCAAGGGACAGGGAACACCGGGGAGCTGTTTTTT. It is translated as CASSQGTGNTGELFF.

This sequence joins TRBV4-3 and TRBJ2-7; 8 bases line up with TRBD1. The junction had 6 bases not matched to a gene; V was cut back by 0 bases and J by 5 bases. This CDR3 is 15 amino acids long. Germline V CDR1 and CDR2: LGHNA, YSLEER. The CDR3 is CASSQETGGYHEQYF. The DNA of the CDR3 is TGCGCCAGCAGCCAAGAAACAGGGGGTTACCACGAGCAGTACTTC.

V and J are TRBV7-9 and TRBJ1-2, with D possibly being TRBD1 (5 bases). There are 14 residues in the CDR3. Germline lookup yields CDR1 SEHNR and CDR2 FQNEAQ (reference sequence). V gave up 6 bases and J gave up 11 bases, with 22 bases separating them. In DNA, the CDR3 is TGTGCCAGCAGGCCGGAGGGGACGGAGTCTGAGTACACCTTC. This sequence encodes CASRPEGTESEYTF.

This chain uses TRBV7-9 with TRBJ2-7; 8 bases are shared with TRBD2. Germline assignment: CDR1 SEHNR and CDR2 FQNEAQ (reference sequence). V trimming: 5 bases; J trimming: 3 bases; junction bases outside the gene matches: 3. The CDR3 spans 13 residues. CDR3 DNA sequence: TGTGCCAGCAGCCATAGCGGGGTCTACGAGCAGTACTTC. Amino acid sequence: CASSHSGVYEQYF. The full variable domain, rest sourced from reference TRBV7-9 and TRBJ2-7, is DTGVSQNPRHKITKRGQNVTFRCDPISEHNRLYWYRQTLGQGPEFLTYFQNEAQLEKSRLLSDRFSAERPKGSFSTLEIQRTEQGDSAMYLCASSHSGVYEQYFGPGTRLTVT.

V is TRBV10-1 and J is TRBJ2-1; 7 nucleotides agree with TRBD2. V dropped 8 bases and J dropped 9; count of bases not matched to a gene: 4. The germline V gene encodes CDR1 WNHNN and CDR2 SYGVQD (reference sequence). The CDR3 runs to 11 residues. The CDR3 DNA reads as TGCGCCAGCCCGGGCGGGAGTGAGCAGTTCTTC. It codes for CASPGGSEQFF.

The DNA of the CDR3 is TGTGCCAGTAGTATAGGAGGAGCGGGGTCCCAGCCCCAGCATTTT. The encoded protein is CASSIGGAGSQPQHF. V gene TRBV19 combines with J gene TRBJ1-5; D is unclear. The V gene lost 1 base and the J gene lost 7 bases, with 14 bases spanning the gap. Looked up from germline, CDR1 is LNHDA and CDR2 is SQIVND (reference sequence). The CDR3 loop spans 15 amino acids.